This T cell receptor (beta chain) was recorded in a study of HIV-infected children after antiretroviral therapy interruption (dated by TCRdb to between 2019 and 2020). The study in broad terms: All eight included children had a CD4+ count above 500 and a viral load below 50 copies/ml, with four on planned treatment interruption and four on continuous treatment. For the continuous-treatment arm, samples from the corresponding weeks 0, 48 and 150 were analyzed. Median age was roughly 10 years in the interruption group and 8 years in the continuous treatment group. Alongside measurements of thymic output, the study compared TCR repertoires of children on planned treatment interruption with TCR repertoires of children on continuous antiretroviral treatment. Most participating children had recorded exposure to EBV and CMV. In the interruption arm, samples were obtained at week 0, week 12, end of interruption (week 24 or 48), and about 3 years after study end. The paper's findings and limits, for the study overall: For naive CD4+ repertoires of PTI patients, CDR3 sharing between time points dropped once interruption began, while many sequences were shared between the end of interruption and 3 years later. An increase in the naive CD4+ Gini coefficient was observed by the end of treatment interruption, suggesting clonal expansion, and a return to baseline was observed by 3 years. Minor non-naive CD45RA+ populations such as EMRA or stem memory cells might have been included among the sorted CD45RA+ naive cells. The small number of patients is a limitation of the study, so the data should be interpreted with caution.

This clonotype was detected many times. It lacks a known antigen. An end of the junction does not agree with germline; a read error may underlie this. CDR1 is given as MNHNS and CDR2 as SASEGT, both from the germline V gene. Including the terminal cysteine and phenylalanine, the CDR3 comprises 14 residues. Here the CDR3 DNA is all that survives: 42 bases in frame from base 1. Read against the paper, the sample's treatment or condition label means: PENTA 11 planned treatment interruption arm or continuous ART arm. Children from the United Kingdom aged 2 to 15 years who had been given at least three-drug ART for at least 24 weeks were enrolled as participants. The study required cryopreserved PBMCs containing at least 5 million viable cells, and several candidate patients were excluded because of low viable PBMC yield. Naive CD4+ CD45RA+ CD45RO- T cells were FACS-sorted from thawed PBMCs on a FACSAria III cell sorter. The sorted cells were fixed, and RNA was then extracted with the RNeasy FFPE kit and afterward with the RNeasy Micro kit.

The library was made by 3' RACE. TCR libraries were constructed from RNA with a 3' RACE protocol that used unique molecular identifiers to correct for PCR amplification bias. Amplicon libraries were pooled in groups of up to 12 and sequenced on an Illumina MiSeq using v2 2x250 paired-end chemistry. The authors processed their data as follows. Reads were processed with Decombinator for assignment of V and J genes and CDR3, and barcode-based correction of errors and PCR bias was applied. Before the Gini coefficient was calculated with the R ineq package, repertoires were subsampled to the same depth. CDR3 similarity was assessed with GLIPH, Hamming distance and a shared triplet metric. TCRdb reran the public reads through fastp at Q25 and MiXCR, keeping productive beta chains. One record per CDR3 amino acid sequence lists the most common genes and DNA. The V and J calls here are based on TCRdb, not the publication. Here the sample has more than 75,000 distinct CDR3 sequences; roughly 6.7% occur a single time. The ten most abundant clones make up approximately 1.2% of the sample.

The source was CD45RA+ CD4+ T cells from PBMCs, pooled from several time points, collected from a donor given antiretroviral therapy, either interrupted or continuous. This specimen's cell subset or site label, interpreted: naive CD4+ CD45RA+ CD45RO- T cells. The rearrangement combines TRBV6-1 with TRBJ1-5; there is no confident call for the D gene. The source of this sequence is a pool of human donors with HIV. The nucleotide sequence reads TGTGCCAGCATAACGGACGGGCAAAATCGGCCCCAGCATTTT. This yields the protein CASITDGQNRPQHF.